The clone carrying this T cell receptor beta chain was observed at least ten times. No antigen is known for it. This sample is drawn from a study of blood T cells in healthy people across ages. Findings and limits, study-wide: It was the long-lived donors that had more naive CD4+ cells and higher diversity than aged donors.

V was clipped by 3 bases and J by 2 bases, with 7 bases between them. Per germline, CDR1 LGHNA and CDR2 YSLEER. CDR3 length: 13 residues. A second roughly 6 to 12 cycle PCR used barcoded and J-beta primers. TCRdb fed the 5' RACE reads into MiXCR, producing one record per CDR3 protein. The profile shows just under 900,000 distinct CDR3 sequences, 25% to 35% of them singletons. The sequencing sample was made of blood. The receptor was derived from an elderly woman in good health. The chain couples TRBV4-3 to TRBJ1-1; D unresolved. CDR3 bases: TGCGCCAGCAGCCACGGGGAAAACACTGAAGCTTTCTTT. Amino acid sequence: CASSHGENTEAFF.